The T cell receptor (beta chain) described here comes from a study of PD-1 and CTLA-4 blockade in melanoma. Profiled with immunoSEQ multiplex PCR; TCRdb holds only in-frame clones, not every one. The sample carries fewer than 20,000 clones, 73% recorded once. This receptor was obtained from a human donor with melanoma. Specimen: CD8+ T cells from peripheral blood, collected before anti-PD-1 treatment.

CDR3 region: CASSDRWGSNQPQHF. CDR3 nucleotide sequence: TGTGCCAGCAGTGACCGGTGGGGAAGCAATCAGCCCCAGCATTTT. This chain uses TRBV2 with TRBJ1-5; D is uncertain. Trimming took off 3 bases at V and 1 base at J, with 10 bases between the two ends. This CDR3 is built from 15 residues. Germline CDR1 and CDR2: SNHLY and FYNNEI. Based on the CDR3 plus reference TRBV2 and TRBJ1-5, the full variable domain is EPEVTQTPSHQVTQMGQEVILRCVPISNHLYFYWYRQILGQKVEFLVSFYNNEISEKSEIFDDQFSVERPDGSNFTLKIRSTKLEDSAMYFCASSDRWGSNQPQHFGDGTRLSIL.